Sequencing of this T cell receptor beta chain was carried out in a study of lymphopenia after photon versus proton radiotherapy (dated by TCRdb to between 2018 and 2021). General notes on the study: Photon and proton radiation therapy were compared by the study for their immunological effects in patients with gastrointestinal tumors who developed high-grade lymphopenia. The cohort included approximately 22 patients with gastrointestinal tumors who developed lymphopenia after receiving either photon or proton therapy. The goal of the study was to describe how the two radiation modalities differ in their effects on the immune system.

From the cysteine up to the phenylalanine, the CDR3 has a length of 13 residues. The sequence is cut down to CDR3 DNA, 39 bases in frame from base 1. Relative to germline, V is missing 2 bases and J is missing 6 bases, with 4 bases of the junction outside any gene match. Via the germline V gene (reference sequence), CDR1 is SGHNT and CDR2 YYREEE. The paper as a whole reports these results and caveats: Across the cohort, a larger post-nadir drop in TCR diversity was inversely correlated with overall survival time among patients who died. Relative stability during treatment was observed in proton-treated patients, whereas loss of naive T cells and TCR diversity and gain of effector/memory populations were observed in photon-treated patients. After the lymphocyte count nadir, photon-treated repertoires showed oligoclonal expansion, especially of CD8+ Temra cells, which drove the drop in diversity. The survival association was assessed only in patients who died, and the authors presented better survival with proton therapy as a possibility rather than a demonstrated result.

With respect to this clone: This clone's antigen is unknown. Within one base of it there is no much larger clone, and no base qualities were kept.

The library came from the immunoSEQ multiplex PCR assay. T cell repertoires were profiled with deep sequencing of rearranged TCR beta loci together with multiparametric flow cytometry. TCRdb took over this immuneACCESS table, retaining in-frame rearrangements with V and J assigned. Such tables are incomplete; in checked studies, under half of the missing clones stem from an unresolved V gene, and the remainder is unexplained. In this sample the table shows over 10,000 clones, about 87% of which occur a single time. The top ten hold around 3.4% of the sample. Sequencing used peripheral blood, obtained from a patient treated with photon-based radiotherapy. The chain is encoded by TRBV5-4 joined to TRBJ2-7; 8 bases in the middle match TRBD1. This receptor was taken from a man in his 60s with pancreatic cancer. The CDR3 loop reads CASSFTGGSEQYF. DNA sequence: TGTGCCAGCAGCTTTACAGGGGGAAGCGAGCAGTACTTC.